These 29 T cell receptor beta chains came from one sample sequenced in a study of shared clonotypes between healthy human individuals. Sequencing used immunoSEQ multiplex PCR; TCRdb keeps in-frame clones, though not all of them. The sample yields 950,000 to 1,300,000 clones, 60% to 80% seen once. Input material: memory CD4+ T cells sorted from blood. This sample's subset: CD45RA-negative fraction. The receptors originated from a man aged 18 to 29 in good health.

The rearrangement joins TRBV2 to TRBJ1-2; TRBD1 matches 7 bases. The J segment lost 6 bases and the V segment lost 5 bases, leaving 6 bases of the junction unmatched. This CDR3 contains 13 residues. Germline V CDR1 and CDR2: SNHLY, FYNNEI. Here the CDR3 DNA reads TGTGCCAGCAGTCCAAGGGGGCGCGATGGCTACACCTTC. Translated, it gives CASSPRGRDGYTF.

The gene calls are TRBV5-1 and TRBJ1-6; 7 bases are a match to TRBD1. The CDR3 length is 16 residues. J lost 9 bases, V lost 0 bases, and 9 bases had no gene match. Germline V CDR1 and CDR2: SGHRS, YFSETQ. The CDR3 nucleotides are TGCGCCAGCAGCTTGGAAGGGGGCATTCTGGTTTCACCCCTCCACTTT. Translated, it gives CASSLEGGILVSPLHF.

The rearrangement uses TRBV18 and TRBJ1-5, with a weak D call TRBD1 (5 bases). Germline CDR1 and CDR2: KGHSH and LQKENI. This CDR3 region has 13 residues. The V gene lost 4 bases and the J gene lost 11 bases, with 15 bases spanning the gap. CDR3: CASSQGQEGAQHF. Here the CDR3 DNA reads TGTGCCAGCTCACAGGGGCAGGAAGGTGCCCAGCATTTT.

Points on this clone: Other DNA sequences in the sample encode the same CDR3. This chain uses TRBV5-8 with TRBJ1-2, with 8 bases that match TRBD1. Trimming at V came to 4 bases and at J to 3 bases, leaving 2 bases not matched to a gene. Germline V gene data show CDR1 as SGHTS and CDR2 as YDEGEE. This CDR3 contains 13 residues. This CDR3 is CASSRQGYYGYTF. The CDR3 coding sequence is TGTGCCAGCAGCCGACAGGGGTACTATGGCTACACCTTC.

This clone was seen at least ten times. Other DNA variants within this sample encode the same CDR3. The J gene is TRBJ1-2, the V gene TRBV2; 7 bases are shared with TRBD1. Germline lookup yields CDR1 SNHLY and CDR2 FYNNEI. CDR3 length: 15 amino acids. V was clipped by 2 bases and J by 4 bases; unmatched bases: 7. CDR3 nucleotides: TGTGCCAGCAGTGAACGGGCAGGGGGAACCTATGGCTACACCTTC. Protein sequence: CASSERAGGTYGYTF.

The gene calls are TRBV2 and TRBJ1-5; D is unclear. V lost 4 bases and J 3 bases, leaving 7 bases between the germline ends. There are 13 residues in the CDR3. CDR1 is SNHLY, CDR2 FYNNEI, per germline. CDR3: CASSGRTNQPQHF. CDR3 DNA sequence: TGTGCCAGCAGTGGGAGGACCAATCAGCCCCAGCATTTT.

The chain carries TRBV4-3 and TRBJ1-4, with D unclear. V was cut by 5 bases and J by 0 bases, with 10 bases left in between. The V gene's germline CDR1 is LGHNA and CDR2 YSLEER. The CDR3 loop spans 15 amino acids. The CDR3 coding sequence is TGCGCCAGCAGCGGACGGGTTGCAACTAATGAAAAACTGTTTTTT. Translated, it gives CASSGRVATNEKLFF.

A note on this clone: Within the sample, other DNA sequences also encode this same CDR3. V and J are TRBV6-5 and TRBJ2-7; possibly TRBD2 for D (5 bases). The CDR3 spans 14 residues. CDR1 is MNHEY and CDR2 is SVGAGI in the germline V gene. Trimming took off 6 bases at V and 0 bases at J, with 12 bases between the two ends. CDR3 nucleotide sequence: TGTGCCAGCAGCACCGGGGTCAGCTCCTACGAGCAGTACTTC. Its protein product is CASSTGVSSYEQYF.

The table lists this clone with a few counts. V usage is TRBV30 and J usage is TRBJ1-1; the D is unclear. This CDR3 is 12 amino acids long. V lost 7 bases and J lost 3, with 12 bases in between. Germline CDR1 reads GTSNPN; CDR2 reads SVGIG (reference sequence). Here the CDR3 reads CASSWADTEAFF. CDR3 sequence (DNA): TGTGCCTCTTCTTGGGCGGACACTGAAGCTTTCTTT.

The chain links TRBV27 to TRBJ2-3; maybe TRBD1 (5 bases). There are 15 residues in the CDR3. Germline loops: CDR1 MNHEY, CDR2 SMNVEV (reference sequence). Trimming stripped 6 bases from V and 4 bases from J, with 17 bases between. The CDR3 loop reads CASRSAGQGSDTQYF. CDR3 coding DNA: TGTGCCAGCAGATCAGCCGGGCAGGGATCAGATACGCAGTATTTT.

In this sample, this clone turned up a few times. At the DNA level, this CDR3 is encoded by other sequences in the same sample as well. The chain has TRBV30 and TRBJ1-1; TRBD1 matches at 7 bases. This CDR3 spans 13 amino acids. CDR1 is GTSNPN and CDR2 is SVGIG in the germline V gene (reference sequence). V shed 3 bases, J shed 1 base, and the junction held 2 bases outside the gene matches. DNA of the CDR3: TGTGCCTGGAGCCGGACAGGGAACACTGAAGCTTTCTTT. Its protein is CAWSRTGNTEAFF.

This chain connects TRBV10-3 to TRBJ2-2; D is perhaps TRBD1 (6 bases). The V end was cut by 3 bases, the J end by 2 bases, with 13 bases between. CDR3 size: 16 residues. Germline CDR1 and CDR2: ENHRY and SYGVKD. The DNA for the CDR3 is TGTGCCATCAGTGATTCCAGGGGAGATAACACCGGGGAGCTGTTTTTT. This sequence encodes CAISDSRGDNTGELFF.

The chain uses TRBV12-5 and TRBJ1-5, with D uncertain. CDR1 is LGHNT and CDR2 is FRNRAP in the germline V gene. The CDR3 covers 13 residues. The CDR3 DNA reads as TGTGGTGACGGACGTTTGAACAATCAGCCCCAGCATTTT. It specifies CGDGRLNNQPQHF.

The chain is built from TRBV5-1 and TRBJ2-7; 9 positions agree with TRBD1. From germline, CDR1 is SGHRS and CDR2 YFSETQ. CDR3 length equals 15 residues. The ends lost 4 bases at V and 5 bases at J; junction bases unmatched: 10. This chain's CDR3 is CASSPRDRDRHEQYF. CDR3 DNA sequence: TGCGCCAGCAGCCCTAGGGACAGGGATCGGCACGAGCAGTACTTC.

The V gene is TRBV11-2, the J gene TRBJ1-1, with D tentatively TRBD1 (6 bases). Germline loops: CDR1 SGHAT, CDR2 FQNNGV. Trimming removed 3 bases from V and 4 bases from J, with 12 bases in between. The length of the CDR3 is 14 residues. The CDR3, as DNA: TGTGCCAGCAGCTTCCTCAGGGGCGGCACTGAAGCTTTCTTT. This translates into CASSFLRGGTEAFF. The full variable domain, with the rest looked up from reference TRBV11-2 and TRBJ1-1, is EAGVAQSPRYKIIEKRQSVAFWCNPISGHATLYWYQQILGQGPKLLIQFQNNGVVDDSQLPKDRFSAERLKGVDSTLKIQPAKLEDSAVYLCASSFLRGGTEAFFGQGTRLTVV.

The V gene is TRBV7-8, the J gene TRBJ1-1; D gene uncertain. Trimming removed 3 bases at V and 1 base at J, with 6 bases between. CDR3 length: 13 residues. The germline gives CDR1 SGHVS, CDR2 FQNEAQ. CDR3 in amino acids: CASSFQSNTEAFF. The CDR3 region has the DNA TGTGCCAGCAGCTTCCAGTCGAACACTGAAGCTTTCTTT. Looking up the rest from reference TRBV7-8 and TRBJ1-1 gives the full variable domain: GAGVSQSPRYKVAKRGQDVALRCDPISGHVSLFWYQQALGQGPEFLTYFQNEAQLDKSGLPSDRFFAERPEGSVSTLKIQRTQQEDSAVYLCASSFQSNTEAFFGQGTRLTVV.

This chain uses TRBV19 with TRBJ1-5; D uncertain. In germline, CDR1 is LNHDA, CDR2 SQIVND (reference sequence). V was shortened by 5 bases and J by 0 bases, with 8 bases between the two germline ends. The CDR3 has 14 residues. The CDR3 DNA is TGTGCCAGTAGTTGGATACCTAGCAATCAGCCCCAGCATTTT. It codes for CASSWIPSNQPQHF.

This CDR3 reads CAISPGTGTEAFF. The CDR3 nucleotides are TGTGCCATCAGTCCCGGGACAGGGACTGAAGCTTTCTTT. The rearrangement uses TRBV10-3 and TRBJ1-1, with 9 positions matching TRBD1. V was clipped by 5 bases and J by 5 bases; unmatched bases: 3. Germline loops: CDR1 ENHRY, CDR2 SYGVKD. CDR3 length equals 13 residues.

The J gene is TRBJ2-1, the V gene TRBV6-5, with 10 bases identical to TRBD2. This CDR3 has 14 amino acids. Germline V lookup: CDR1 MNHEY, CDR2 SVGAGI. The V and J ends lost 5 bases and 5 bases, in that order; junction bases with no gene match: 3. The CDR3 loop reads CASSRGLADNEQFF. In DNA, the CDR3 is TGTGCCAGCAGTCGAGGACTAGCGGACAATGAGCAGTTCTTC.

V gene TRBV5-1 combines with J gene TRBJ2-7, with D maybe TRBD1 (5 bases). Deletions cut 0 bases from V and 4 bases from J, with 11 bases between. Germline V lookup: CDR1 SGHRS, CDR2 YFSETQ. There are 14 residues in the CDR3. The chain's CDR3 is CASSLGQNKYEQYF. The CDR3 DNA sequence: TGCGCCAGCAGCTTGGGACAGAACAAGTACGAGCAGTACTTC.

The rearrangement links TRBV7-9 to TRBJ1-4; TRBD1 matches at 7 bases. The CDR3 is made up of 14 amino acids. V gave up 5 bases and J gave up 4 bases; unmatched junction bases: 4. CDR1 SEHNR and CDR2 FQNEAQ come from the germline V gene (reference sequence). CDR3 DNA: TGTGCCAGCAGCCTGGGACAGAATAATGAAAAACTGTTTTTT. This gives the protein CASSLGQNNEKLFF.

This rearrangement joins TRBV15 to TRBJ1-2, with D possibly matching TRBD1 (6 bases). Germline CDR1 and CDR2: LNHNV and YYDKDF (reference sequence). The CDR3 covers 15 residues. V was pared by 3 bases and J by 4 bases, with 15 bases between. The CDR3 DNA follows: TGTGCCACCAGCAGGGAGGAGGGGGGCGCCTATGGCTACACCTTC. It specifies CATSREEGGAYGYTF. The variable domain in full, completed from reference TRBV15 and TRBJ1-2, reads DAMVIQNPRYQVTQFGKPVTLSCSQTLNHNVMYWYQQKSSQAPKLLFHYYDKDFNNEADTPDNFQSRRPNTSFCFLDIRSPGLGDTAMYLCATSREEGGAYGYTFGSGTRLTVV.

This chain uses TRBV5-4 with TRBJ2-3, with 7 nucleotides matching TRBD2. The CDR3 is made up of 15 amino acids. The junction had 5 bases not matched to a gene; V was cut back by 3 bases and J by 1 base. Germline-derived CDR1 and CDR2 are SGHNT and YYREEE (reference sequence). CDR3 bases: TGTGCCAGCAGCTATAGCGGGTGGGGCACAGATACGCAGTATTTT. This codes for CASSYSGWGTDTQYF. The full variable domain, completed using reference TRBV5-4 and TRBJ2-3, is ETGVTQSPTHLIKTRGQQVTLRCSSQSGHNTVSWYQQALGQGPQFIFQYYREEENGRGNFPPRFSGLQFPNYSSELNVNALELDDSALYLCASSYSGWGTDTQYFGPGTRLTVL.

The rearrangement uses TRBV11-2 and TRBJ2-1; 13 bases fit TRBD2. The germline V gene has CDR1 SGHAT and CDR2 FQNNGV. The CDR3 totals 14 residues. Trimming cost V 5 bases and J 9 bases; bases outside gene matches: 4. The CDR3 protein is CASSTSGGGREQFF. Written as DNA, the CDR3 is TGTGCCAGCAGCACTAGCGGGGGGGGGCGTGAGCAGTTCTTC.

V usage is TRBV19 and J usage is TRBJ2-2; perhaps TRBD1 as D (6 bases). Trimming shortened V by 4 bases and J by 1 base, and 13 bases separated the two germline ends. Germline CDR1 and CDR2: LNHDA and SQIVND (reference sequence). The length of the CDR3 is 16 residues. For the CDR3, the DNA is TGTGCCAGTAGTAGCCAGGGACACAAGAACACCGGGGAGCTGTTTTTT. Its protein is CASSSQGHKNTGELFF. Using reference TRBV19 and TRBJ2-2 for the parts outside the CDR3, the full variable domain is DGGITQSPKYLFRKEGQNVTLSCEQNLNHDAMYWYRQDPGQGLRLIYYSQIVNDFQKGDIAEGYSVSREKKESFPLTVTSAQKNPTAFYLCASSSQGHKNTGELFFGEGSRLTVL.

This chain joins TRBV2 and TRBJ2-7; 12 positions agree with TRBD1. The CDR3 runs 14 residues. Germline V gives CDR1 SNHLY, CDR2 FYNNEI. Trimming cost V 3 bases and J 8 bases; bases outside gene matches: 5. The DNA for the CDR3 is TGTGCCAGCAGTGACGGGACAGGGGGCTTCAAGCAGTACTTC. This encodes CASSDGTGGFKQYF.

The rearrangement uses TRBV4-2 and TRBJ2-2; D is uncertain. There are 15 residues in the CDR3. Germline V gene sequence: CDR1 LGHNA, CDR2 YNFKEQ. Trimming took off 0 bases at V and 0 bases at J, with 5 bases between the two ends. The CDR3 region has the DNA TGTGCCAGCAGCCAAGATCCGGCGAACACCGGGGAGCTGTTTTTT. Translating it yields CASSQDPANTGELFF.

Here the CDR3 reads CANSPGQGLRETQYF. In DNA form, the CDR3 reads TGTGCTAATTCCCCCGGACAGGGTTTGAGGGAGACCCAGTACTTC. The chain employs TRBV10-3 and TRBJ2-5; 8 bases align to TRBD1. Looked up from germline, CDR1 is ENHRY and CDR2 is SYGVKD. CDR3 length: 15 amino acids.

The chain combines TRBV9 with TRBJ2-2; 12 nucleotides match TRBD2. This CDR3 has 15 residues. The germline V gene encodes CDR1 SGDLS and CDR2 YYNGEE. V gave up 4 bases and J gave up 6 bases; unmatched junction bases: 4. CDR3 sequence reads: CASSLTSGSAGELFF. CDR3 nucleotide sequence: TGTGCCAGCAGCTTGACTAGCGGGAGCGCCGGGGAGCTGTTTTTT.